This is a list of T cell receptor beta chains from one sample in a study of T cells in Graves' hyperthyroidism and ophthalmopathy. TCRdb re-called the multiplex PCR reads with MiXCR, one entry per CDR3 protein. The repertoire has fewer than 450,000 distinct CDR3 sequences, roughly 15% of them found once; the top ten carry 30% to 35%. The specimen was blood. The receptor source for this set is a woman aged 25 to 39 with Graves' hyperthyroidism that later progressed to Graves' ophthalmopathy. CDR3s include the opening cysteine and the closing phenylalanine or tryptophan. A D gene is named only where the DNA matches it firmly. Clone size is given for some rows only: seen once, a few or many times, or a class if the clone is expanded.

cdr3_nt cdr3_aa j_call v_call d_call clone_size
TGTGCCAGCAGTCAAATTACAGGGCCGGACACCGGGGAGCTGTTTTTT CASSQITGPDTGELFF TRBJ2-2 TRBV6-2/TRBV6-3 - many
TGCAGTGCTAGACTCCGGGGGGCCATTGAAAAACTGTTTTTT CSARLRGAIEKLFF TRBJ1-4 TRBV20-1 - few
TGTGCCAGCAGTTTATTTCAGGGGGCGAGATCACCCCTCCACTTT CASSLFQGARSPLHF TRBJ1-6 TRBV27 TRBD1 many
TGTGCCTGGAGCCCAATAATCGGGGGTGGGTACAATGAGCAGTTCTTC CAWSPIIGGGYNEQFF TRBJ2-1 TRBV30 - many
TGCGCCAGCAGCTTGCTTTCGGAGGGATCTGAAGCTTTCTTT CASSLLSEGSEAFF TRBJ1-1 TRBV5-1 - few
TGTGCCAGCAGCCAATGGGCGGGACAGAACTATGGCTACACCTTC CASSQWAGQNYGYTF TRBJ1-2 TRBV27 TRBD1 many
TGTGCCTGGGTGGCCCCCCCAGGGACCGGGCAGACCCAGTACTTC CAWVAPPGTGQTQYF TRBJ2-5 TRBV30 - -
TGTGCCAGCAGAGCAAGACAGGCCATTGACGATTCACCCCTCCACTTT CASRARQAIDDSPLHF TRBJ1-6 TRBV6-1 - many
TGTGCCAGCAGCAAGTTTGGCCATGGCTACACCTTC CASSKFGHGYTF TRBJ1-2 TRBV12-3/TRBV12-4 - few
TGTGCCAGCATGGGCGGGAGGGAGACAGATACGCAGTATTTT CASMGGRETDTQYF TRBJ2-3 TRBV28 TRBD2 many
TGTGCCAGCTCACCACCGGGGGCACTCGACTACTCCTACGAGCAGTACTTC CASSPPGALDYSYEQYF TRBJ2-7 TRBV18 - many
TGTGCCAGCAGGACCGGAGCAAGCTATGGCTACACCTTC CASRTGASYGYTF TRBJ1-2 TRBV6-1 - many
TGTGCCACCTATAGAGACACCGGGGAGCTGTTTTTT CATYRDTGELFF TRBJ2-2 TRBV28 - -
TGTGCCAGCTCGGGAGCTACGTCCTACGAGCAGTACTTC CASSGATSYEQYF TRBJ2-7 TRBV28 - -
TGTGCCAGCAGCTTCACTTCATGGGCGTTCACTGAAGCCTTCTTT CASSFTSWAFTEAFF TRBJ1-1 TRBV5-6 - few
TGTGCCAGCAGAAAGGGGGGACAGGGGCTTGGGCATGAGCAGTTCTTC CASRKGGQGLGHEQFF TRBJ2-1 TRBV28 TRBD1 many
TGTGCCAGCAGCTTCCTAGCGGGGGGGCCGTATGAGCAGTTCTTC CASSFLAGGPYEQFF TRBJ2-1 TRBV7-8 TRBD2 many
TGTGCCAGCAGCGTAGGGTCAGGGCTAAACGAGCAGTACTTC CASSVGSGLNEQYF TRBJ2-7 TRBV9 - many
TGCAGCGTGGCGGGCCTTGGGTACAATGAGCAGTTCTTC CSVAGLGYNEQFF TRBJ2-1 TRBV29-1 - -
TGCAGTGCTATAAATAGCGGGAGGGCCCGAGATACGCAGTATTTT CSAINSGRARDTQYF TRBJ2-3 TRBV20-1 TRBD2 -